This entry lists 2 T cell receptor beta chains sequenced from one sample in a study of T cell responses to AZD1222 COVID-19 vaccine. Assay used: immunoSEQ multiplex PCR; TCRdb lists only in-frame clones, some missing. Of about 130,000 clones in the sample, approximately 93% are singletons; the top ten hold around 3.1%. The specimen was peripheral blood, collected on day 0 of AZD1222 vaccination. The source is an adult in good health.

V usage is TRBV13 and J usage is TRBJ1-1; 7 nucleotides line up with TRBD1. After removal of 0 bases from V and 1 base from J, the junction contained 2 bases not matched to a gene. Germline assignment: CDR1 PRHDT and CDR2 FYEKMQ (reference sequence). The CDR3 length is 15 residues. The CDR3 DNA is TGTGCCAGCAGCTTAGGGGGACAGAGGAACACTGAAGCTTTCTTT. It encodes CASSLGGQRNTEAFF.

Here the CDR3 DNA reads TGTGCCAGCAGTTTACAGCCACGGTATGGGGAAAAACTGTTTTTT. The encoded protein is CASSLQPRYGEKLFF. The J gene is TRBJ1-4, the V gene TRBV27; unclear D gene. The CDR3 totals 15 residues. Germline values: CDR1 MNHEY, CDR2 SMNVEV (reference sequence). Deletions cut 2 bases from V and 8 bases from J, with 15 bases between.